This T cell receptor beta chain is from a study of T cells after yellow fever vaccination. At the level of the study: Preparing low-cell-number fractions relied on SMART-Seq v4 Ultra Low Input. Study outcomes and limitations: Peak timing came faster in the weaker secondary response, day 5 versus 15. Abundant clonotypes (contaminants from the bulk population) could be present in FACS-sorted repertoires. Reappearance after the booster was observed for most primary-vaccination clones (around 96% CD4, about 91% CD8).

The CDR3 spans 14 residues. V dropped 7 bases and J dropped 6; count of bases not matched to a gene: 8. This clonotype turned up a few times. What it recognizes is unknown. One entry per CDR3 protein, called by TCRdb with MiXCR from the 5' RACE reads. The sample consists of hundreds of thousands of distinct CDR3 sequences, more than 5.5% of them appearing once. Here the sequenced sample was PBMCs, taken 5 days after the yellow fever booster vaccination. V and J are TRBV12-3 or TRBV12-4 and TRBJ2-3, with 9 nucleotides matching TRBD2. This receptor was taken from a man younger than 45 who received the YFV17D yellow fever vaccine. In nucleotides, the CDR3 is TGTGCCAGCACTGCGGGAGGGCCAGGGGATACGCAGTATTTT. Translation: CASTAGGPGDTQYF.